The 13 T cell receptor beta chains below come from one sample, sequenced in a study of patients and donors after allogeneic stem cell transplantation. TCRdb processed the RT-PCR reads anew with MiXCR; each CDR3 protein has one entry. The repertoire holds approximately 210,000 distinct CDR3 sequences, with less than 45% as singletons. The specimen sequenced was blood, either unsorted or a sorted T cell fraction (not recorded which). The receptor source for this set is a human donor who was either an allogeneic HSCT recipient or a stem cell or donor lymphocyte infusion donor (not recorded which). It is not recorded whose cells these are; they may come from a transplant donor.

The rearrangement links TRBV6-5 to TRBJ2-6, with no clear D. The CDR3 is 13 amino acids. V dropped 0 bases and J dropped 6 bases, with 3 bases sitting between them. CDR1 and CDR2 (germline): MNHEY, SVGAGI. The CDR3 protein is CASSYSEANVLTF. Written as DNA, the CDR3 is TGTGCCAGCAGTTACTCAGAGGCCAACGTCCTGACTTTC.

The CDR3 region has the DNA TGTGCCATCAGTGGCGACAGGGGAATGGAGTATGGCTACACCTTC. Translated, it gives CAISGDRGMEYGYTF. The chain is built from TRBV10-3 and TRBJ1-2, with 8 bases fitting TRBD1. V gave up 4 bases and J gave up 5 bases; unmatched junction bases: 9. The CDR3 has 15 amino acids. Per germline, CDR1 ENHRY and CDR2 SYGVKD.

This clonotype occurred a few times. V gene TRBV28 combines with J gene TRBJ1-2; 7 positions match TRBD1. Germline V CDR1 and CDR2: MDHEN, SYDVKM. The CDR3 covers 14 residues. Trimming cost V 3 bases and J 4 bases; bases outside gene matches: 5. The CDR3 bases are TGTGCCAGCAGTTTGACAGGGCCAGTCTATGGCTACACCTTC. It translates to CASSLTGPVYGYTF.

This clonotype was seen more than once but under ten times. The J gene is TRBJ1-6, the V gene TRBV6-2 or TRBV6-3; D unresolved. CDR1 and CDR2 (germline): MNHEY, SVGEGT. This CDR3 comprises 14 residues. Trimming removed 5 bases at V and 10 bases at J, with 15 bases between. The CDR3 nucleotides read TGTGCCAGCAGTCCCGGGAGGGAGTTCTCACCCCTCCACTTT. Amino acid sequence: CASSPGREFSPLHF.

This chain uses TRBV20-1 with TRBJ1-2; a weak D match, TRBD1 (5 bases). The CDR3 sequence is 13 residues long. CDR1 and CDR2 (germline): DFQATT, SNEGSKA (reference sequence). The V end was cut by 6 bases, the J end by 8 bases, with 19 bases between. The CDR3 here is CSAPRDRFWGYTF. CDR3 in DNA: TGCAGTGCCCCGAGGGACCGATTCTGGGGCTACACCTTC.

This clonotype turned up a few times. The CDR3 loop reads CASSQGGLYGYTF. Here the CDR3 DNA reads TGCGCCAGCAGCCAAGGGGGGCTCTATGGCTACACCTTC. The chain carries TRBV4-1 and TRBJ1-2, with a weak D call TRBD1 (6 bases). Germline V CDR1 and CDR2: MGHRA, YSYEKL. The germline V and J ends were trimmed by 1 base and 4 bases, with 7 bases remaining between them. The CDR3 consists of 13 residues.

J is TRBJ1-1 and V is TRBV5-6; 7 positions match TRBD1. Germline CDR1 SGHDT, CDR2 YYEEEE. The V segment lost 0 bases and the J segment 10 bases; nucleotides outside the gene matches: 6. This CDR3 has 13 residues. The CDR3 nucleotides are TGTGCCAGCAGCTTGGAAAGACAGGGAGGAGCTTTCTTT. Residues: CASSLERQGGAFF.

In DNA, the CDR3 is TGTGCCACCAGCAGCACCTTCCCCAGGGAGTCCTCCTACAATGAGCAGTTCTTC. Protein product: CATSSTFPRESSYNEQFF. The V and J genes are TRBV15 and TRBJ2-1; perhaps D is TRBD1 or TRBD2 (5 bases each). Trimming removed 3 bases at V and 0 bases at J, with 18 bases between. Germline CDR1 and CDR2: LNHNV and YYDKDF (reference sequence). This CDR3 contains 18 residues.

This clonotype was seen once. This chain links TRBV3-1 with TRBJ1-1; maybe TRBD1 (6 bases). Trimming left V 1 base short and J 3 bases short, with 12 bases between. Per germline, CDR1 LGHDT and CDR2 YNNKEL (reference sequence). The CDR3 covers 15 residues. The CDR3 loop reads CASSQVSPGDTEAFF. CDR3 coding DNA: TGTGCCAGCAGCCAAGTTTCCCCAGGGGACACTGAAGCTTTCTTT.

The V and J genes are TRBV27 and TRBJ1-2; no reliable D call. The germline gives CDR1 MNHEY, CDR2 SMNVEV (reference sequence). The CDR3 spans 15 residues. Between the trimmed V and J ends, which lost 4 bases and 7 bases, there was a span of 19 bases. CDR3 residues: CASSYTKSWVAGYTF. The CDR3 nucleotides are TGTGCCAGCAGTTATACGAAATCTTGGGTCGCTGGCTACACCTTC.

The V call is TRBV12-3 or TRBV12-4, the J call TRBJ2-7; TRBD2 matches at 9 bases. With 4 bases clipped from V and 1 base from J, the junction kept 2 bases outside the gene matches. The CDR3 extends over 14 amino acids. CDR3 nucleotide sequence: TGTGCCAGCAGTTATACTAGCGGGTCCTACGAGCAGTACTTC. Amino acids: CASSYTSGSYEQYF.

The rearrangement links TRBV6-6 to TRBJ2-1; TRBD2 agrees at 8 bases. CDR1 is MNHNY and CDR2 is SVGAGI in the germline V gene (reference sequence). The CDR3 sequence is 15 residues long. V lost 0 bases, J lost 14 bases, and 12 bases stayed unmatched. In DNA, the CDR3 is TGTGCCAGCAGTTACTCGAACGATGGGACTAGTCTGGAGTTCTTC. It is translated as CASSYSNDGTSLEFF.

The chain couples TRBV20-1 to TRBJ1-5, with 7 bases aligning to TRBD1. The CDR3 contains 14 residues. Trimming cost V 0 bases and J 4 bases; bases outside gene matches: 3. Germline values: CDR1 DFQATT, CDR2 SNEGSKA (reference sequence). Here the CDR3 DNA reads TGCAGTGCTAGAGAATGGGGACAGAATCAGCCCCAGCATTTT. Its protein is CSAREWGQNQPQHF.